This T cell receptor beta chain originates from a study of long-term antiretroviral therapy in people with HIV. The authors ran the immunoSEQ assay, v3.0, at survey level. Libraries were prepared by immunoSEQ multiplex PCR; TCRdb keeps only in-frame clonotypes and omits some of them. The sample comprises 20,000 to 25,000 clones, about 88% of which are singletons, and around 6% rests with the top ten. Germline values: CDR1 SGHTA, CDR2 FQGNSA. Trimming cost V 1 base and J 3 bases, with 13 bases left between them. The CDR3 runs 15 residues. Donors needed at least one pre-ART PBMC sample plus at least two post-ART samples.

This chain connects TRBV7-2 to TRBJ2-7; D is tentatively TRBD1 or TRBD2 (5 bases each). The sequence came from a man aged 55 to 70 with HIV. The sequenced sample was unsorted PBMCs, obtained 0.6 years after starting antiretroviral therapy. The DNA for the CDR3 is TGTGCCAGCAGCTTAGGCCCGGGGCCTGGCTACGAGCAGTACTTC. It codes for CASSLGPGPGYEQYF.